The 18 T cell receptor beta chains presented below share a single source sample, sequenced in a study of blood T cell repertoires in COVID-19. TCRdb's table, derived via immunoSEQ multiplex PCR, lists solely in-frame clones and lacks some. The sample records around 130,000 clones, approximately 86% being singletons. The sequenced sample consisted of PBMCs or T cells enriched from blood (not recorded which). The source is a woman between 45 and 60 years old who had recovered from COVID-19.

The rearrangement uses TRBV28 and TRBJ1-1; D unclear. Germline V gene sequence: CDR1 MDHEN, CDR2 SYDVKM. Trimming left V 5 bases short and J 3 bases short, with 16 bases between. The CDR3 loop spans 15 amino acids. The CDR3 nucleotides read TGTGCCAGCAGTATGCCCGTCGCAGCGGACACTGAAGCTTTCTTT. It yields the protein CASSMPVAADTEAFF.

This clone was observed a handful of times. CDR3 coding DNA: TGTGCCAGCAGTGACGACAGGAGGGAAGCTTTCTTT. Protein: CASSDDRREAFF. The V and J genes are TRBV25-1 and TRBJ1-1; D might be TRBD1 (6 bases). Trimming left V 3 bases short and J 8 bases short, with 10 bases between. The germline V gene has CDR1 MGHDK and CDR2 SYGVNS. CDR3 length: 12 amino acids. Together with reference TRBV25-1 and TRBJ1-1, the CDR3 gives the full variable domain: EADIYQTPRYLVIGTGKKITLECSQTMGHDKMYWYQQDPGMELHLIHYSYGVNSTEKGDLSSESTVSRIRTEHFPLTLESARPSHTSQYLCASSDDRREAFFGQGTRLTVV.

The chain employs TRBV6-2 or TRBV6-3 and TRBJ2-7, with a tentative D call TRBD1 (5 bases). V was pared by 2 bases and J by 3 bases, with 11 bases between. The CDR3 sequence is 14 residues long. Germline V gene lookup returns CDR1 MNHEY and CDR2 SVGEGT. The CDR3 loop reads CASSYLTGDYEQYF. The CDR3 nucleotides read TGTGCCAGCAGTTACCTCACAGGAGACTACGAGCAGTACTTC.

V usage is TRBV5-6 and J usage is TRBJ2-4; possible D gene TRBD1, 7 bases. The CDR3 extends over 15 amino acids. Trimming took 4 bases from V and 6 from J, leaving 17 bases between them. Germline CDR1 and CDR2: SGHDT and YYEEEE. DNA of the CDR3: TGTGCCAGCAGCCCCAGGGGGGTGCTTCCAAACATTCAGTACTTC. Encoded protein: CASSPRGVLPNIQYF.

The V call is TRBV9, the J call TRBJ2-5, with 9 bases aligning to TRBD1. Germline V gene lookup returns CDR1 SGDLS and CDR2 YYNGEE. This CDR3 has 16 residues. The J segment lost 8 bases and the V segment lost 2 bases, leaving 13 bases of the junction unmatched. The CDR3 protein is CASSVGVGQGLETQYF. As DNA, the CDR3 is TGTGCCAGCAGCGTCGGAGTGGGACAGGGTCTGGAAACCCAGTACTTC.

The chain is built from TRBV20-1 and TRBJ2-5, with TRBD1 identical over 10 bases. Germline V gives CDR1 DFQATT, CDR2 SNEGSKA (reference sequence). V lost 3 bases, J lost 2 bases, and 6 bases stayed unmatched. The CDR3 loop spans 15 amino acids. The DNA for the CDR3 is TGCAGTGCTAGTGAGGACAGGGGGTCACAAGAGACCCAGTACTTC. Amino acid sequence: CSASEDRGSQETQYF.

The CDR3 bases are TGCGCCAGCAGCTGGGGAGGAGAGGGCTACGAGCAGTACTTC. Its translation is CASSWGGEGYEQYF. The chain combines TRBV5-1 with TRBJ2-7, with D possibly matching TRBD2 (6 bases). Trimming stripped 3 bases from V and 3 bases from J, with 13 bases between. CDR1 and CDR2 from the germline V gene are SGHRS and YFSETQ. The CDR3 is 14 amino acids.

J is TRBJ2-7 and V is TRBV28; TRBD1 agrees at 8 bases. This CDR3 has 16 residues. Unmatched junction bases numbered 13, after V lost 6 bases and J lost 3 bases. Germline V gives CDR1 MDHEN, CDR2 SYDVKM. CDR3 in DNA: TGTGCCAGCAGCCTGCTTCAGGGGGCTATTATCTACGAGCAGTACTTC. Residues: CASSLLQGAIIYEQYF.

This rearrangement joins TRBV5-1 to TRBJ2-5; D remains unclear. The V and J ends lost 0 bases and 1 base respectively, with 4 bases between them. This CDR3 spans 13 amino acids. Germline values: CDR1 SGHRS, CDR2 YFSETQ. CDR3 in amino acids: CASSLVRQETQYF. The CDR3 DNA follows: TGCGCCAGCAGCTTGGTGCGCCAAGAGACCCAGTACTTC.

The chain carries TRBV3-1 (or the pseudogene TRBV3-2) and TRBJ2-5, with 15 nucleotides matching TRBD2. The CDR3 sequence is 16 residues long. The V and J ends lost 4 bases and 6 bases, in that order; junction bases with no gene match: 6. Looked up from germline, CDR1 is LGHDT and CDR2 is YNNKEL (reference sequence). The CDR3 sequence: CASSPWTSGGAQTQYF. As DNA, the CDR3 is TGTGCCAGCAGCCCGTGGACTAGCGGGGGGGCTCAGACCCAGTACTTC.

The chain uses TRBV9 and TRBJ2-5, with 9 bases lining up with TRBD2. There are 15 residues in the CDR3. Germline V gene data show CDR1 as SGDLS and CDR2 as YYNGEE. The V and J ends lost 0 bases and 2 bases, in that order; junction bases with no gene match: 2. CDR3 loop: CASSVGLAVQETQYF. Here the CDR3 DNA reads TGTGCCAGCAGCGTAGGACTAGCGGTACAAGAGACCCAGTACTTC.

V usage is TRBV18 and J usage is TRBJ1-5, with D maybe TRBD1 (6 bases). V lost 0 bases to trimming and J lost 5 bases, with 8 bases between them. CDR1 is KGHSH and CDR2 is LQKENI in the germline V gene. The CDR3 runs 14 residues. The CDR3 spells CASSPPSGDQPQHF. Here the CDR3 DNA reads TGTGCCAGCTCACCACCGTCAGGGGATCAGCCCCAGCATTTT.

The rearrangement uses TRBV6-4 and TRBJ1-2, with D perhaps matching TRBD1 (6 bases). The CDR3 runs to 13 residues. Trimming took 6 bases from V and 8 from J, leaving 16 bases between them. CDR1 and CDR2 from the germline V gene are MRHNA and SNTAGT. The CDR3 protein is CASSNLGQRGYTF. In DNA form, the CDR3 reads TGTGCCAGCAGCAACCTCGGACAGCGGGGCTACACCTTC.

V and J are TRBV29-1 and TRBJ1-2; a weak D match, TRBD1 (5 bases). Germline CDR1 SQVTM, CDR2 ANQGSEA. The CDR3 contains 12 residues. The V end lost 5 bases, the J end lost 4 bases, and 11 bases lay between the germline ends. The CDR3: CSVQDTAYGYTF. Written as DNA, the CDR3 is TGCAGCGTTCAGGACACAGCCTATGGCTACACCTTC. The whole variable domain, remainder taken from reference TRBV29-1 and TRBJ1-2, is SAVISQKPSRDICQRGTSLTIQCQVDSQVTMMFWYRQQPGQSLTLIATANQGSEATYESGFVIDKFPISRPNLTFSTLTVSNMSPEDSSIYLCSVQDTAYGYTFGSGTRLTVV.

In this sample, this clone turned up once. The V call is TRBV11-2, the J call TRBJ2-5, with D hard to call. CDR1 SGHAT and CDR2 FQNNGV come from the germline V gene. V was cut by 5 bases and J by 5 bases, with 9 bases left in between. The CDR3 extends over 12 amino acids. In nucleotides, the CDR3 is TGTGCCAGCAGCGTCTGGCGGGAGACCCAGTACTTC. Protein: CASSVWRETQYF.

This clone was recorded once. This rearrangement joins TRBV14 to TRBJ1-1, with D possibly being TRBD1 (6 bases). Germline V gene lookup returns CDR1 SGHDN and CDR2 FVKESK. The CDR3 extends over 19 amino acids. With 0 bases removed from V and 11 bases from J, the gap between germline ends came to 31 bases. CDR3 region: CASSQDGNRWGQTEHWAFF. The CDR3, as DNA: TGTGCCAGCAGCCAAGATGGGAACCGGTGGGGGCAAACTGAACACTGGGCTTTCTTT.

The gene calls are TRBV5-1 and TRBJ2-7; 11 bases are shared with TRBD2. Trimming cost V 4 bases and J 3 bases; bases outside gene matches: 6. CDR3 length: 15 amino acids. Germline V gives CDR1 SGHRS, CDR2 YFSETQ. The DNA of the CDR3 is TGCGCCAGCAGCATCGGGACTAGCGGCCACTACGAGCAGTACTTC. Translated, it gives CASSIGTSGHYEQYF.

This CDR3 reads CASSQPDRGLYEQYF. In nucleotides, the CDR3 is TGTGCCAGCAGCCAACCGGACAGGGGATTATACGAGCAGTACTTC. The chain carries TRBV11-2 and TRBJ2-7, with 9 bases that match TRBD1. Trimming cost V 5 bases and J 4 bases; bases outside gene matches: 9. The CDR3 length is 15 residues. The germline CDR1 and CDR2 sequences are SGHAT and FQNNGV.